These 21 T cell receptor beta chains were sequenced from one sample in a study of blood T cell repertoires in COVID-19. Measured with immunoSEQ multiplex PCR; TCRdb has only the in-frame clones, and not every one. Of about 260,000 clones listed, 88% were seen once; the top ten hold approximately 10%. The sequenced sample was peripheral blood. The origin of the receptors is a woman in her 30s with COVID-19, enrolled during active disease.

The chain has TRBV6-5 and TRBJ2-4, with D possibly matching TRBD2 (6 bases). Germline V lookup: CDR1 MNHEY, CDR2 SVGAGI. V lost 7 bases to trimming and J lost 6 bases, with 19 bases between them. The CDR3 runs to 15 residues. DNA for the CDR3: TGTGCCAGCACCCTCCCGGGGACCGGGGGAAACATTCAGTACTTC. Protein: CASTLPGTGGNIQYF.

This clone was picked up one time. The V call is TRBV19, the J call TRBJ1-5, with D uncertain. Germline-derived CDR1 and CDR2 are LNHDA and SQIVND (reference sequence). The CDR3 totals 15 residues. The V end was cut by 5 bases, the J end by 0 bases, with 11 bases between. Written as DNA, the CDR3 is TGTGCCAGTAGTGCAGGTGATTATAGCAATCAGCCCCAGCATTTT. Translating it yields CASSAGDYSNQPQHF.

This sequence joins TRBV5-1 and TRBJ1-1, with TRBD1 identical over 10 bases. Trimming took 3 bases from V and 10 from J; bases not matched to a gene: 12. The CDR3 is 15 residues long. Germline V gene sequence: CDR1 SGHRS, CDR2 YFSETQ. As DNA, the CDR3 is TGCGCCAGCAGCTCGGAGGGGACAGGGGCCAAGGGAGCTTTCTTT. This translates into CASSSEGTGAKGAFF.

The chain links TRBV7-3 to TRBJ2-1, with 7 bases that match TRBD2. The CDR3 loop spans 17 amino acids. Trimming removed 1 base from V and 7 bases from J; junction bases left unmatched: 13. From germline, CDR1 is SGHTA and CDR2 FQGTGA. CDR3 in amino acids: CASSLMVLGQGGNEQFF. The CDR3 region has the DNA TGTGCCAGCAGCTTAATGGTTCTTGGGCAGGGAGGGAATGAGCAGTTCTTC. Variable domain in full (rest from reference TRBV7-3 and TRBJ2-1): GAGVSQTPSNKVTEKGKYVELRCDPISGHTALYWYRQSLGQGPEFLIYFQGTGAADDSGLPNDRFFAVRPEGSVSTLKIQRTERGDSAVYLCASSLMVLGQGGNEQFFGPGTRLTVL.

The chain uses TRBV5-6 and TRBJ2-5; 7 nucleotides align to TRBD2. V lost 0 bases and J lost 10; bases outside the gene matches: 15. The CDR3 consists of 16 residues. CDR1 SGHDT and CDR2 YYEEEE come from the germline V gene. As DNA, the CDR3 is TGTGCCAGCAGCTTGGGGGAGCTAGCGGCCAAAATAGACCAGTACTTC. This encodes CASSLGELAAKIDQYF.

The chain couples TRBV24-1 to TRBJ2-5; 10 bases map to TRBD1. The V gene end was trimmed by 4 bases and the J gene end by 5 bases; junction bases not matched to a gene: 12. The CDR3 contains 17 residues. Germline values: CDR1 KGHDR, CDR2 SFDVKD. This CDR3 is CATSERTGGCPCETQYF. The DNA for the CDR3 is TGTGCCACCAGTGAGAGGACAGGGGGGTGTCCATGTGAGACCCAGTACTTC.

This chain connects TRBV7-9 to TRBJ2-6; D perhaps matches TRBD2 (6 bases). V lost 2 bases to trimming and J lost 0 bases, with 11 bases between them. The germline V gene encodes CDR1 SEHNR and CDR2 FQNEAQ (reference sequence). The CDR3 covers 17 residues. The CDR3 protein is CASSLRPGGSGANVLTF. CDR3 coding DNA: TGTGCCAGCAGCTTACGTCCCGGGGGCTCTGGGGCCAACGTCCTGACTTTC.

The V and J genes are TRBV7-3 and TRBJ2-5; 7 bases line up with TRBD1. Germline V lookup: CDR1 SGHTA, CDR2 FQGTGA. The CDR3 extends over 15 amino acids. Trimming at V came to 6 bases and at J to 1 base, leaving 8 bases not matched to a gene. The CDR3 nucleotides read TGTGCCAGCAGTCAAACAGGGGCTTTCCAAGAGACCCAGTACTTC. It codes for CASSQTGAFQETQYF.

This clone was counted a single time. The chain recombines TRBV3-1 (or the pseudogene TRBV3-2) with TRBJ2-1; 8 nucleotides match TRBD1. Germline V lookup: CDR1 LGHDT, CDR2 YNNKEL (reference sequence). This CDR3 spans 14 amino acids. The V gene end was trimmed by 3 bases and the J gene end by 6 bases; junction bases not matched to a gene: 4. The chain's CDR3 is CASSHLDRGNEQFF. The CDR3 nucleotides read TGTGCCAGCAGCCACCTCGACAGGGGCAATGAGCAGTTCTTC.

Notes on this clone: The sample holds other DNA sequences that translate to the same CDR3. V and J are TRBV9 and TRBJ1-1; D is ambiguous. Trimming left V 0 bases short and J 4 bases short, with 7 bases between. Per germline, CDR1 SGDLS and CDR2 YYNGEE. The CDR3 has 13 amino acids. Here the CDR3 reads CASSVGARTEAFF. CDR3 coding DNA: TGTGCCAGCAGCGTAGGAGCTCGCACTGAAGCTTTCTTT.

This chain links TRBV19 with TRBJ2-2, with TRBD1 matching 8 bases. CDR3 length: 14 residues. The V and J ends lost 8 bases and 0 bases, in that order; junction bases with no gene match: 2. The germline gives CDR1 LNHDA, CDR2 SQIVND (reference sequence). CDR3 protein: CASADRANTGELFF. The CDR3 DNA reads as TGTGCCAGTGCGGACAGGGCGAACACCGGGGAGCTGTTTTTT. The entire variable domain, with the rest obtained from reference TRBV19 and TRBJ2-2, is as follows: DGGITQSPKYLFRKEGQNVTLSCEQNLNHDAMYWYRQDPGQGLRLIYYSQIVNDFQKGDIAEGYSVSREKKESFPLTVTSAQKNPTAFYLCASADRANTGELFFGEGSRLTVL.

The chain links TRBV2 to TRBJ2-7, with unresolved D. V lost 8 bases and J lost 5, with 16 bases in between. The CDR3 is made up of 13 amino acids. Germline CDR1 SNHLY, CDR2 FYNNEI. Written as DNA, the CDR3 is TGTGCCAGCGGCCCCGAGGCCGTGAACGAGCAGTACTTC. Translating it yields CASGPEAVNEQYF. Full variable domain (outside the CDR3, taken from reference TRBV2 and TRBJ2-7): EPEVTQTPSHQVTQMGQEVILRCVPISNHLYFYWYRQILGQKVEFLVSFYNNEISEKSEIFDDQFSVERPDGSNFTLKIRSTKLEDSAMYFCASGPEAVNEQYFGPGTRLTVT.

V gene TRBV9 combines with J gene TRBJ2-1; D not resolved. V lost 0 bases to trimming and J lost 4 bases, with 8 bases between them. This CDR3 region has 14 residues. Germline CDR1 SGDLS, CDR2 YYNGEE. The DNA for the CDR3 is TGTGCCAGCAGCGTAGAACCGAGTTACAATGAGCAGTTCTTC. Translating gives CASSVEPSYNEQFF.

The rearrangement uses TRBV27 and TRBJ2-5; no firm D call. Deletions cut 0 bases from V and 3 bases from J, with 11 bases between. Germline V CDR1 and CDR2: MNHEY, SMNVEV (reference sequence). This CDR3 has 15 amino acids. DNA of the CDR3: TGTGCCAGCAGTTTATCGGTCCAGGAAGAAGAGACCCAGTACTTC. It is translated as CASSLSVQEEETQYF.

This chain joins TRBV7-9 and TRBJ1-3; D might be TRBD1 (6 bases). The CDR3 is 15 residues long. Trimming left V 4 bases short and J 0 bases short, with 10 bases between. The germline V gene encodes CDR1 SEHNR and CDR2 FQNEAQ (reference sequence). The DNA of the CDR3 is TGTGCCAGCAGCTCAGGGGTTAACTCTGGAAACACCATATATTTT. This encodes CASSSGVNSGNTIYF.

This chain joins TRBV11-2 and TRBJ2-1; 10 nucleotides align to TRBD1. Germline CDR1 SGHAT, CDR2 FQNNGV. Germline trimming cut 4 bases from V and 5 bases from J; bases unmatched to any gene: 8. The CDR3 loop spans 16 amino acids. In DNA, the CDR3 is TGTGCCAGCAGCTCGGGGGGACAGGGGCGCCACAATGAGCAGTTCTTC. Translated, it gives CASSSGGQGRHNEQFF.

The chain links TRBV27 to TRBJ1-2, with 8 bases fitting TRBD1. The V gene's germline CDR1 is MNHEY and CDR2 SMNVEV (reference sequence). The CDR3 has 13 amino acids. The trim removed 3 bases at V and 8 bases at J, leaving 5 bases unmatched. For the CDR3, the DNA is TGTGCCAGCAGTTTCCAGGGGGCCCACGGCTACACCTTC. As protein: CASSFQGAHGYTF.

CDR3 nucleotide sequence: TGCGCCAGCAGGCGGGCTGTAGGCTACTCCTACAATGAGCAGTTCTTC. It codes for CASRRAVGYSYNEQFF. The chain links TRBV5-1 to TRBJ2-1, with D maybe TRBD2 (5 bases). Trimming removed 5 bases from V and 0 bases from J, with 15 bases in between. CDR3 length: 16 residues. Germline values: CDR1 SGHRS, CDR2 YFSETQ. The variable domain in full, with the rest retrieved from reference TRBV5-1 and TRBJ2-1, is KAGVTQTPRYLIKTRGQQVTLSCSPISGHRSVSWYQQTPGQGLQFLFEYFSETQRNKGNFPGRFSGRQFSNSRSEMNVSTLELGDSALYLCASRRAVGYSYNEQFFGPGTRLTVL.

V usage is TRBV6-5 and J usage is TRBJ1-4, with D perhaps TRBD1 (5 bases). The CDR3 is made up of 13 amino acids. The V end lost 5 bases, the J end lost 8 bases, and 12 bases lay between the germline ends. Germline CDR1 MNHEY, CDR2 SVGAGI. The CDR3: CASSPEGREKLFF. CDR3 DNA: TGTGCCAGCAGTCCGGAGGGGAGGGAAAAACTGTTTTTT.

The chain uses TRBV5-1 and TRBJ1-3; perhaps TRBD1 as D (5 bases). Germline values: CDR1 SGHRS, CDR2 YFSETQ. This CDR3 is built from 13 residues. V was cut by 4 bases and J by 4 bases, with 9 bases left in between. Here the CDR3 reads CASSQGTGNTIYF. DNA for the CDR3: TGCGCCAGCAGCCAGGGTACGGGAAACACCATATATTTT.

The chain recombines TRBV28 with TRBJ2-7, with 8 bases fitting TRBD1. CDR1 and CDR2 from the germline V gene are MDHEN and SYDVKM. Trimming at V came to 4 bases and at J to 4 bases, leaving 9 bases not matched to a gene. This CDR3 region has 15 residues. The CDR3 reads CASSWHGTGVYEQYF. The DNA for the CDR3 is TGTGCCAGCAGTTGGCACGGGACAGGCGTGTACGAGCAGTACTTC.